One sample yielded the 23 T cell receptor beta chains listed below, sequenced in a study of cytotoxic CD8 clonotypes in ibrutinib-treated CLL. TCRdb keeps only in-frame clones here, not all; method: immunoSEQ multiplex PCR. The table lists approximately 130,000 clones, around 84% of them singletons. Specimen: PBMCs, collected after 24 months of ibrutinib treatment. The receptor set was obtained from a human donor with chronic lymphocytic leukemia.

This chain uses TRBV18 with TRBJ1-2, with a tentative D call TRBD1 (5 bases). CDR3 length equals 12 residues. CDR1 is KGHSH and CDR2 is LQKENI in the germline V gene. V lost 3 bases and J 8 bases, leaving 10 bases between the germline ends. CDR3 loop: CASSPSGDGYTF. For the CDR3, the DNA is TGTGCCAGCTCACCCTCGGGGGACGGCTACACCTTC.

This chain joins TRBV2 and TRBJ2-3; 9 bases fit TRBD2. The CDR3 sequence is 18 residues long. Germline loops: CDR1 SNHLY, CDR2 FYNNEI. The V segment lost 6 bases and the J segment 5 bases; nucleotides outside the gene matches: 18. CDR3 region: CASRVEERGALLRDTQYF. CDR3 in DNA: TGTGCCAGCAGGGTGGAGGAGCGGGGGGCCCTCCTCAGAGATACGCAGTATTTT.

The rearrangement links TRBV28 to TRBJ1-1; 8 positions match TRBD1. CDR3 size: 13 residues. Germline-derived CDR1 and CDR2 are MDHEN and SYDVKM. Losses at the gene ends were 3 bases for V and 10 bases for J; bases not matched to a gene: 7. The CDR3 region has the DNA TGTGCCAGCAGTTTTTTGGGACAGGCGGTAGCTTTCTTT. Translating it yields CASSFLGQAVAFF. The full variable domain, in which reference TRBV28 and TRBJ1-1 provide the parts outside the CDR3, is DVKVTQSSRYLVKRTGEKVFLECVQDMDHENMFWYRQDPGLGLRLIYFSYDVKMKEKGDIPEGYSVSREKKERFSLILESASTNQTSMYLCASSFLGQAVAFFGQGTRLTVV.

This clone was observed a handful of times. V usage is TRBV2 and J usage is TRBJ1-2; D unclear. CDR1 and CDR2 from the germline V gene are SNHLY and FYNNEI. V gave up 8 bases and J gave up 10 bases, with 11 bases separating them. The CDR3 extends over 10 amino acids. The CDR3 bases are TGTGCCAGCGTAGACCCCCACTACACCTTC. Translated, it gives CASVDPHYTF. The full variable domain, completed using reference TRBV2 and TRBJ1-2, is EPEVTQTPSHQVTQMGQEVILRCVPISNHLYFYWYRQILGQKVEFLVSFYNNEISEKSEIFDDQFSVERPDGSNFTLKIRSTKLEDSAMYFCASVDPHYTFGSGTRLTVV.

This clone has more than one count but fewer than ten. This rearrangement joins TRBV11-2 to TRBJ1-6; D not resolved. The CDR3 is 14 residues long. Trimming shortened V by 5 bases and J by 8 bases, and 13 bases separated the two germline ends. CDR1 is SGHAT and CDR2 is FQNNGV in the germline V gene. The CDR3 spells CASSVRERYSPLHF. The CDR3 coding sequence is TGTGCCAGCAGCGTCCGGGAACGATATTCACCCCTCCACTTT.

The J gene is TRBJ2-3, the V gene TRBV5-6, with D uncertain. CDR3 length equals 16 residues. CDR1 and CDR2 (germline): SGHDT, YYEEEE. The V end lost 4 bases, the J end lost 6 bases, and 21 bases lay between the germline ends. As DNA, the CDR3 is TGTGCCAGCAGCAAAGACACCCCGGCGGCCTCGGATACGCAGTATTTT. Translating it yields CASSKDTPAASDTQYF.

This clone was counted many times. The chain joins TRBV7-8 to TRBJ2-7, with 9 bases lining up with TRBD1. The V and J ends lost 5 bases and 5 bases, in that order; junction bases with no gene match: 7. Germline assignment: CDR1 SGHVS and CDR2 FQNEAQ. The CDR3 extends over 14 amino acids. The DNA for the CDR3 is TGTGCCAGCAGCCTCGGGACAGGGCGGGACGAGCAGTACTTC. Its protein product is CASSLGTGRDEQYF. Variable domain in full (rest from reference TRBV7-8 and TRBJ2-7): GAGVSQSPRYKVAKRGQDVALRCDPISGHVSLFWYQQALGQGPEFLTYFQNEAQLDKSGLPSDRFFAERPEGSVSTLKIQRTQQEDSAVYLCASSLGTGRDEQYFGPGTRLTVT.

The V call is TRBV9, the J call TRBJ1-1; TRBD1 is a possible D gene (5 bases). Germline V gene sequence: CDR1 SGDLS, CDR2 YYNGEE. V gave up 0 bases and J gave up 5 bases, with 17 bases separating them. The CDR3 runs to 16 residues. The CDR3 nucleotides read TGTGCCAGCAGCGTAGAGGCCGGGGGGAGTCGGACTGAAGCTTTCTTT. This translates into CASSVEAGGSRTEAFF.

J is TRBJ2-7 and V is TRBV10-3; 7 positions match TRBD2. CDR1 ENHRY and CDR2 SYGVKD come from the germline V gene. This CDR3 region has 13 residues. J gave up 0 bases and V 4 bases, and 0 bases lay outside the gene matches. The CDR3 loop is CAISGDYSYEQYF. In nucleotides, the CDR3 is TGTGCCATCAGTGGGGACTACTCCTACGAGCAGTACTTC.

The chain combines TRBV19 with TRBJ1-6, with TRBD1 as a possible D gene (5 bases). From germline, CDR1 is LNHDA and CDR2 SQIVND (reference sequence). The CDR3 sequence is 17 residues long. V lost 2 bases to trimming and J lost 6 bases, with 17 bases between them. The DNA for the CDR3 is TGTGCCAGTAGTATACTCGGGCGGGGCTCGAGTAATTCACCCCTCCACTTT. Protein: CASSILGRGSSNSPLHF.

This clone was detected a few times. The chain links TRBV15 to TRBJ1-2, with D hard to call. With 0 bases removed from V and 2 bases from J, the gap between germline ends came to 7 bases. Germline V lookup: CDR1 LNHNV, CDR2 YYDKDF (reference sequence). This CDR3 contains 14 residues. The CDR3 loop is CATSRDLGNYGYTF. The CDR3 DNA follows: TGTGCCACCAGCAGAGATCTGGGAAACTATGGCTACACCTTC.

The rearrangement joins TRBV7-9 to TRBJ1-4, with 11 positions matching TRBD1. Per the germline V gene, CDR1 is SEHNR and CDR2 is FQNEAQ (reference sequence). The CDR3 is 18 amino acids. Trimming at V came to 2 bases and at J to 3 bases, leaving 8 bases not matched to a gene. The CDR3, as DNA: TGTGCCAGCAGCTTAAGCCGGACAGGGGGCCGAGCTAATGAAAAACTGTTTTTT. This sequence encodes CASSLSRTGGRANEKLFF. The full variable domain, in which reference TRBV7-9 and TRBJ1-4 provide the parts outside the CDR3, is DTGVSQNPRHKITKRGQNVTFRCDPISEHNRLYWYRQTLGQGPEFLTYFQNEAQLEKSRLLSDRFSAERPKGSFSTLEIQRTEQGDSAMYLCASSLSRTGGRANEKLFFGSGTQLSVL.

The chain combines TRBV5-1 with TRBJ1-1; D gene uncertain. With 2 bases removed from V and 6 bases from J, the gap between germline ends came to 11 bases. In germline, CDR1 is SGHRS, CDR2 YFSETQ. The length of the CDR3 is 13 residues. The CDR3 DNA reads TGCGCCAGCAGCTTAGATACGAGGTCTGAAGCTTTCTTT. Translation: CASSLDTRSEAFF.

Note on this clone: Other DNA sequences in the sample encode the same CDR3. V gene TRBV7-2 combines with J gene TRBJ1-3; no reliable D call. CDR1 and CDR2 from the germline V gene are SGHTA and FQGNSA. V lost 0 bases, J lost 1 base, and 7 bases lay in between. There are 15 residues in the CDR3. The CDR3 sequence is CASSLAGGSGNTIYF. For the CDR3, the DNA is TGTGCCAGCAGCTTAGCTGGTGGGTCTGGAAACACCATATATTTT.

This chain connects TRBV5-4 to TRBJ2-1; tentative D call: TRBD2 (5 bases). V was shortened by 0 bases and J by 7 bases, with 14 bases between the two germline ends. Germline values: CDR1 SGHNT, CDR2 YYREEE (reference sequence). CDR3 size: 15 residues. Here the CDR3 DNA reads TGTGCCAGCAGCTTGGACGGGATGCCTGGGAATGAGCAGTTCTTC. It codes for CASSLDGMPGNEQFF.

The chain has TRBV13 and TRBJ2-7; no clear D. This CDR3 region has 12 residues. V dropped 1 base and J dropped 6 bases, with 7 bases sitting between them. Looked up from germline, CDR1 is PRHDT and CDR2 is FYEKMQ (reference sequence). Here the CDR3 reads CASSLEGLEQYF. For the CDR3, the DNA is TGTGCCAGCAGCTTAGAGGGCCTCGAGCAGTACTTC.

The gene calls are TRBV7-8 and TRBJ1-6; 10 bases agree with TRBD1. The CDR3 consists of 16 residues. From germline, CDR1 is SGHVS and CDR2 FQNEAQ. V was clipped by 5 bases and J by 9 bases; unmatched bases: 10. The CDR3 protein is CASSPRSGQGTSPLHF. The CDR3 bases are TGTGCCAGCAGCCCCCGATCGGGACAGGGGACTTCACCCCTCCACTTT.

V is TRBV18 and J is TRBJ1-1; D gene ambiguous. V lost 3 bases and J 4 bases, leaving 12 bases between the germline ends. The germline V gene encodes CDR1 KGHSH and CDR2 LQKENI. The length of the CDR3 is 14 residues. The CDR3 DNA follows: TGTGCCAGCTCACCGAATCCCGCGGGCACTGAAGCTTTCTTT. Its translation is CASSPNPAGTEAFF.

This chain links TRBV2 with TRBJ1-2; no firm D call. The germline CDR1 and CDR2 sequences are SNHLY and FYNNEI. Deletions cut 3 bases from V and 5 bases from J, with 10 bases between. The CDR3 length is 13 residues. The CDR3 region has the DNA TGTGCCAGCAGTGATGGCGTCGGATATGGCTACACCTTC. Residues: CASSDGVGYGYTF.

This chain connects TRBV19 to TRBJ2-7; 7 bases agree with TRBD2. Germline CDR1 is LNHDA and CDR2 is SQIVND (reference sequence). The CDR3 covers 14 residues. Trimming removed 7 bases from V and 2 bases from J; junction bases left unmatched: 8. The CDR3 bases are TGTGCCAGTAAGTCGGCTAGCGGAACCTACGAGCAGTACTTC. This encodes CASKSASGTYEQYF. Drawing the rest from reference TRBV19 and TRBJ2-7, the complete variable domain is DGGITQSPKYLFRKEGQNVTLSCEQNLNHDAMYWYRQDPGQGLRLIYYSQIVNDFQKGDIAEGYSVSREKKESFPLTVTSAQKNPTAFYLCASKSASGTYEQYFGPGTRLTVT.

The chain uses TRBV7-6 and TRBJ2-5; D may be TRBD2 (5 bases). V was pared by 8 bases and J by 2 bases, with 15 bases between. Germline V lookup: CDR1 SGHVS, CDR2 FNYEAQ. CDR3 length equals 14 residues. The CDR3 nucleotides read TGTGCCAGCGGGCTTTCTGGGAGACAAGAGACCCAGTACTTC. This sequence encodes CASGLSGRQETQYF.

This clone has only one observation. Relative to the germline gene, one junction end is altered; a read error may explain this. The rearrangement uses TRBV19 and TRBJ1-1, with D unresolved. This CDR3 comprises 13 residues. The germline V gene has CDR1 LNHDA and CDR2 SQIVND (reference sequence). CDR3 residues: CASSIWPNNEAFF. The DNA for the CDR3 is TGTGCCAGTAGTATATGGCCCAACAATGAAGCTTTCTTT.

This clone was seen a single time. The rearrangement uses TRBV6-4 and TRBJ1-4; no clear D gene. Germline CDR1 and CDR2: MRHNA and SNTAGT. The CDR3 has 14 residues. V shed 6 bases and J shed 0 bases, with 8 bases lying between them. As DNA, the CDR3 is TGTGCCAGCAGGGTTGATGCAACTAATGAAAAACTGTTTTTT. This gives the protein CASRVDATNEKLFF.